This TCR beta chain appears in the sequencing data of a study of CXCR3-negative and CXCR3-positive naive CD8 T cells. The study's findings and limits: For CXCR3-positive naive cells, TRB CDR3s were more hydrophobic than those of CXCR3-negative naive cells. CD5 surface expression was similar among naive subsets, and TCR strength was estimated by inference from TRB CDR3 properties.

All TRB cDNA libraries came from 5' RACE performed with UMI labels. TCRdb reprocessed the 5' RACE reads, with one entry per CDR3 protein and no DNA. Its clone listing holds 43,000 or so distinct CDR3 sequences. The CDR3 runs to 13 residues. Germline V lookup: CDR1 MRHNA, CDR2 SNTAGT. Every individual CD8+ T cell subset underwent sorting in triplicate at a few hundred thousand cells apiece. Naive CD8+ T lymphocytes were specified as CD45RO-CCR7+CD27+CD95-. Points on this clonotype: The antigen is undetermined.

Sequencing used naive CXCR3- CD8+ T cells from blood. The subset here: CD45RO-CCR7+CD27+CD95- naive CD8+ T cells lacking CXCR3 (TNR3-). This sequence joins TRBV6-4 and TRBJ2-7; TCRdb indicates TRBD1, and absent DNA this call remains unverified. This TCR derives from a human donor in good health. Some clones in this sample may be carry-over from other donors' samples. The CDR3 loop is CASSTGVTGEQYF.